The sequence of this T cell receptor (beta chain) was determined in a study of blood T cell repertoires in COVID-19. Study-level information: COVID-19 samples, acute and convalescent, were from the United States, Italy and Spain. The cDNA or gDNA used as material had been derived from T cells, B-cell-depleted T cells, or PBMCs.

Generated by immunoSEQ multiplex PCR, the TCRdb table keeps only in-frame clones and is missing some. Of 95,000 to 110,000 clones detected, 60% to 85% appear once; the ten largest clones hold roughly 4.3%. With 5 bases clipped from V and 4 bases from J, the junction kept 8 bases outside the gene matches. CDR3 length equals 14 residues. Germline assignment: CDR1 SGHVS and CDR2 FQNEAQ. The sequencing sample was made of peripheral blood. The rearrangement joins TRBV7-8 to TRBJ2-7; 7 bases match TRBD1. This TCR derives from a man in his 70s with acute or convalescent COVID-19. In nucleotides, the CDR3 is TGTGCCAGCAGCCAGACCGGGACAGAGTACGAGCAGTACTTC. Translating gives CASSQTGTEYEQYF.